The subject of this entry is one TCR beta chain. The antigen is unknown. This sample is part of a study of cytomegalovirus exposure and HLA in healthy donors. Germline V CDR1 and CDR2: SGHKS, YYEKEE (reference sequence). V was trimmed by 3 bases and J by 8 bases, leaving 15 bases between them. CDR3 length: 13 residues. Findings and limits, study-wide: Later examination showed HLA-associated TCR beta chains had greater clonal expansion than equally common others.

The PCR ran on 60 Vbeta and 13 Jbeta primers. Profiling relied on immunoSEQ multiplex PCR, and the TCRdb table lists in-frame clones only, not all of them. This table holds around 76,000 clones. The genes are TRBV5-5 and TRBJ2-7; D gene uncertain. Sample: PBMCs. This sequence was found in a woman in her fifties or sixties in good health and CMV-seronegative. The CDR3 nucleotides read TGTGCCAGCAGCTCCCCCGCTATGAGGCAGCAGTACTTC. Its protein product is CASSSPAMRQQYF. The full variable domain, completed using reference TRBV5-5 and TRBJ2-7, is DAGVTQSPTHLIKTRGQQVTLRCSPISGHKSVSWYQQVLGQGPQFIFQYYEKEERGRGNFPDRFSARQFPNYSSELNVNALLLGDSALYLCASSSPAMRQQYFGPGTRLTVT.